This T cell receptor (beta chain) appears in the sequencing data of a study of early stage breast cancer tumors. Study-wide context: Twelve of the 16 invasive tumors were ER+, PR+ and HER2-. General observations from the study: In about 85% of the 16 patients, blood comparison separated tumor from normal breast. Tumors had approximately 2.5-fold higher T cell density than normal breast.

This clone was counted between two and nine times. Antigen unknown. The V end lost 4 bases, the J end lost 8 bases, and 12 bases lay between the germline ends. The CDR3 consists of 14 residues. Germline-derived CDR1 and CDR2 are ENHRY and SYGVKD. Clones were sequenced by immunoSEQ multiplex PCR, and TCRdb holds only the in-frame ones, with some missing. The sample holds 50,000 to 65,000 clones, around 90% seen once. The TCR originated in a person aged 70 to 85 with breast cancer. Source material: blood. The chain combines TRBV10-3 with TRBJ1-6; the D gene is possibly TRBD1 (5 bases). The CDR3 protein is CAISAGDADSPLHF. For the CDR3, the DNA is TGTGCCATCAGTGCGGGGGACGCGGATTCACCCCTCCACTTT.